Shown below are 13 T cell receptor beta chains from a single sample sequenced in a study of naive and memory T cell subsets. Both TRBC1 and TRBC2 were covered by a beta constant-region primer of two equimolar oligonucleotides. TCRdb re-derived calls from the UMI-ligation and nested PCR reads in MiXCR, one entry per CDR3 protein. The sample holds 70,000 to 95,000 distinct CDR3 sequences, 7% seen once. The sequenced material came from central memory CD4+ T cells from blood. The origin of the receptors is a human donor in good health.

V gene TRBV6-6 combines with J gene TRBJ2-7, with TRBD2 matching 9 bases. This CDR3 spans 18 amino acids. Germline CDR1 MNHNY, CDR2 SVGAGI (reference sequence). Germline trimming cut 5 bases from V and 2 bases from J; bases unmatched to any gene: 16. The chain's CDR3 is CASSHHSKGLARPYEQYF. CDR3 DNA: TGTGCCAGCAGTCACCACTCGAAAGGACTAGCGCGACCCTACGAGCAGTACTTC.

This clonotype was found many times. The chain uses TRBV18 and TRBJ2-2; D uncertain. The CDR3 contains 16 residues. The germline gives CDR1 KGHSH, CDR2 LQKENI. The V gene lost 2 bases and the J gene lost 1 base, with 11 bases spanning the gap. CDR3 coding DNA: TGTGCCAGCTCACCATATTCATCGGGGAACACCGGGGAGCTGTTTTTT. Protein: CASSPYSSGNTGELFF. The whole variable domain, filled in from reference TRBV18 and TRBJ2-2, reads NAGVMQNPRHLVRRRGQEARLRCSPMKGHSHVYWYRQLPEEGLKFMVYLQKENIIDESGMPKERFSAEFPKEGPSILRIQQVVRGDSAAYFCASSPYSSGNTGELFFGEGSRLTVL.

In this sample, this clonotype turned up a few times. The J gene is TRBJ2-2, the V gene TRBV7-2, with D possibly being TRBD2 (5 bases). V shed 0 bases and J shed 3 bases, with 5 bases lying between them. This CDR3 is built from 14 residues. Germline V gene data show CDR1 as SGHTA and CDR2 as FQGNSA. CDR3 residues: CASSLAGDTGELFF. The CDR3 nucleotides read TGTGCCAGCAGCTTAGCGGGAGACACCGGGGAGCTGTTTTTT.

The V call is TRBV12-3 or TRBV12-4, the J call TRBJ2-2; 8 bases match TRBD1. V was pared by 6 bases and J by 5 bases, with 11 bases of the junction left unmatched. This CDR3 region has 16 residues. The CDR3 region is CASRPRTGSGTGELFF. The CDR3 bases are TGTGCCAGCAGGCCGAGGACAGGGTCGGGGACCGGGGAGCTGTTTTTT.

This rearrangement joins TRBV29-1 to TRBJ2-7; tentative D call: TRBD2 (6 bases). V was shortened by 4 bases and J by 1 base, with 14 bases between the two germline ends. This CDR3 comprises 14 residues. The germline gives CDR1 SQVTM, CDR2 ANQGSEA. The CDR3 spells CSVASEGMSYEQYF. DNA for the CDR3: TGCAGCGTTGCCTCGGAGGGTATGTCCTACGAGCAGTACTTC.

This clonotype was counted between two and nine times. The rearrangement uses TRBV30 and TRBJ2-7; D might be TRBD1 or TRBD2, each matching 6 bases. In germline, CDR1 is GTSNPN, CDR2 SVGIG (reference sequence). This CDR3 spans 12 amino acids. Trimming left V 3 bases short and J 3 bases short, with 9 bases between. CDR3 residues: CAWSRGLYEQYF. The CDR3 nucleotides are TGTGCCTGGAGCCGGGGGCTCTACGAGCAGTACTTC.

This clonotype was seen repeatedly, ten times or more. The chain uses TRBV12-3 or TRBV12-4 and TRBJ1-1; D call uncertain. V was pared by 7 bases and J by 7 bases, with 16 bases between. This CDR3 comprises 13 residues. The CDR3 here is CASTTTVVSEAFF. The CDR3 nucleotides are TGTGCCAGCACCACCACGGTGGTCAGTGAAGCTTTCTTT.

This clonotype was counted ten times or more. The chain uses TRBV7-3 and TRBJ2-1, with 9 bases aligning to TRBD2. The CDR3 spans 13 residues. Germline V lookup: CDR1 SGHTA, CDR2 FQGTGA. V was clipped by 1 base and J by 10 bases; unmatched bases: 2. Here the CDR3 DNA reads TGTGCCAGCAGCTTAAGTAGCGGGGGAGAGCAGTTCTTC. It encodes CASSLSSGGEQFF.

This clonotype has at least ten counts. The chain has TRBV6-2 or TRBV6-3 and TRBJ2-1; maybe TRBD2 (6 bases). This CDR3 has 16 amino acids. Trimming pared 1 base from V and 8 bases from J, leaving 18 bases between. Germline V gives CDR1 MNHEY, CDR2 SVGEGT. DNA for the CDR3: TGTGCCAGCAGTTACTTCGCGGGGCCCCCTCGGGATGAGCAGTTCTTC. Protein: CASSYFAGPPRDEQFF.

This clonotype has just a few counts. The chain joins TRBV7-2 to TRBJ2-3; 7 bases align to TRBD2. Germline V gene data show CDR1 as SGHTA and CDR2 as FQGNSA. The CDR3 runs to 15 residues. The J segment lost 4 bases and the V segment lost 0 bases, leaving 4 bases of the junction unmatched. The CDR3 is CASSLAAGRPDTQYF. The DNA of the CDR3 is TGTGCCAGCAGCTTAGCAGCGGGGCGGCCAGATACGCAGTATTTT. Supplemented by reference TRBV7-2 and TRBJ2-3, the full variable domain reads GAGVSQSPSNKVTEKGKDVELRCDPISGHTALYWYRQSLGQGLEFLIYFQGNSAPDKSGLPSDRFSAERTGGSVSTLTIQRTQQEDSAVYLCASSLAAGRPDTQYFGPGTRLTVL.

The chain employs TRBV6-2 or TRBV6-3 and TRBJ2-1; D uncertain. V dropped 4 bases and J dropped 2 bases, with 6 bases sitting between them. Germline CDR1 is MNHEY and CDR2 is SVGEGT. The CDR3 has 13 residues. As DNA, the CDR3 is TGTGCCAGCAGTTTTTACCCCTACAATGAGCAGTTCTTC. Amino acid sequence: CASSFYPYNEQFF.

The chain uses TRBV4-2 and TRBJ2-1; 11 nucleotides align to TRBD2. From germline, CDR1 is LGHNA and CDR2 YNFKEQ. V was pared by 1 base and J by 9 bases, with 8 bases of the junction left unmatched. This CDR3 spans 16 amino acids. The CDR3 region has the DNA TGTGCCAGCAGCCAAGGGGCTAGCGGGAGGTTGAGTGAGCAGTTCTTC. Encoded protein: CASSQGASGRLSEQFF.

This clonotype came up many times. This chain connects TRBV11-3 to TRBJ2-1, with unresolved D. Germline CDR1 and CDR2: SGHNT and YENEEA. CDR3 length equals 14 residues. Trimming took off 4 bases at V and 6 bases at J, with 13 bases between the two ends. CDR3 sequence: CASSSVSGVNEQFF. The CDR3 DNA reads TGTGCCAGCAGCTCAGTATCTGGGGTCAATGAGCAGTTCTTC.